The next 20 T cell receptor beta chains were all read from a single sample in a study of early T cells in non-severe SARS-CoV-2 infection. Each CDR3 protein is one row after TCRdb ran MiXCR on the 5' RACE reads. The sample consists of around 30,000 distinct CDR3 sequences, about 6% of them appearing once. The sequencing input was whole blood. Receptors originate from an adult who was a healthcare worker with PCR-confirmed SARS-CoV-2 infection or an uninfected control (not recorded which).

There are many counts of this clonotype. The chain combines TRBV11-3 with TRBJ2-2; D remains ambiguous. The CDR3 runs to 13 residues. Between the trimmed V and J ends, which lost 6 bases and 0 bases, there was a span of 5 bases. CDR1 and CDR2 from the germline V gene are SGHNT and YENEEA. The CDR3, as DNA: TGTGCCAGCAGTGAAGCGAACACCGGGGAGCTGTTTTTT. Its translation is CASSEANTGELFF.

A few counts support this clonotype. The CDR3, as DNA: TGTGCCAGCAGTTTAGGGACCTCCTTGCCCCTCCACTTT. Translation: CASSLGTSLPLHF. This sequence joins TRBV27 and TRBJ1-6; a possible D gene is TRBD1 (5 bases). The ends were cut back, 2 bases at V and 13 bases at J, with 12 bases in the middle. The CDR3 is 13 amino acids. Germline CDR1 MNHEY, CDR2 SMNVEV (reference sequence).

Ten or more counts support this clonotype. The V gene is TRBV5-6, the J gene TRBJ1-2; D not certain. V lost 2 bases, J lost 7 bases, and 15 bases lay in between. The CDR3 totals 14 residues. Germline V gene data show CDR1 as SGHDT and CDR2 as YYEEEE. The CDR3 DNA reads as TGTGCCAGCAGCTTACTGACGGGTTCCGGTGGCTACACCTTC. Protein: CASSLLTGSGGYTF.

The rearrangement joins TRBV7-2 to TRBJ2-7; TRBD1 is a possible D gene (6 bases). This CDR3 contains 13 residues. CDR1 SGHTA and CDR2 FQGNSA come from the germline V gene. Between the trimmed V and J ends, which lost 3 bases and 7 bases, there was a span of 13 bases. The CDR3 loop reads CASSFDRMQEQYF. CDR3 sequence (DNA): TGTGCCAGCAGCTTTGACAGGATGCAAGAGCAGTACTTC.

The CDR3 loop reads CASSSTPGYNEQFF. The CDR3 coding sequence is TGCGCCAGCAGCTCTACCCCTGGGTACAATGAGCAGTTCTTC. The chain joins TRBV5-1 to TRBJ2-1; the D is unclear. The CDR3 runs to 14 residues. V was clipped by 3 bases and J by 4 bases, with 11 bases between them. CDR1 and CDR2 (germline): SGHRS, YFSETQ.

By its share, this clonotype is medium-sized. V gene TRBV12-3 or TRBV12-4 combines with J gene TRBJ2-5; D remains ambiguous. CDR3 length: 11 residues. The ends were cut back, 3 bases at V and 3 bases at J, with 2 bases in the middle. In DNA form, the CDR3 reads TGTGCCAGCAGTTTGAAAGAGACCCAGTACTTC. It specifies CASSLKETQYF.

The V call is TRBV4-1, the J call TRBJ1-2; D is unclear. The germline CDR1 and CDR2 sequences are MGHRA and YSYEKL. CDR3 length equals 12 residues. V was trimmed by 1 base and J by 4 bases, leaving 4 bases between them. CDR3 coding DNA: TGCGCCAGCAGCCAAGCGGGCTATGGCTACACCTTC. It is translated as CASSQAGYGYTF.

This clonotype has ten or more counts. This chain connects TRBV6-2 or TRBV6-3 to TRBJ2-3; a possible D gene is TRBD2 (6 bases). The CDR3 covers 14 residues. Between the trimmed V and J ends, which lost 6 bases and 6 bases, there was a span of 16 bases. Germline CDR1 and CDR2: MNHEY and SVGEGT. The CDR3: CASSFSGEGDTQYF. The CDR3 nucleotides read TGTGCCAGCAGCTTCTCGGGAGAGGGGGATACGCAGTATTTT.

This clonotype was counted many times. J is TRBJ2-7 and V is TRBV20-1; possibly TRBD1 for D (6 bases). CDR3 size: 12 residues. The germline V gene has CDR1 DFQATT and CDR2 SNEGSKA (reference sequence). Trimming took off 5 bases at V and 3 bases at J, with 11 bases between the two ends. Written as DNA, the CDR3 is TGCAGTGCTCGGGACAAAAACTACGAGCAGTACTTC. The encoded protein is CSARDKNYEQYF.

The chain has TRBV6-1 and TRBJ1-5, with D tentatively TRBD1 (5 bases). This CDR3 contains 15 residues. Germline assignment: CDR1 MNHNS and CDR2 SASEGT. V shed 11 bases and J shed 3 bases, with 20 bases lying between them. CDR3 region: CAQLEGTENNQPQHF. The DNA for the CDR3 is TGTGCCCAGTTGGAAGGGACGGAGAACAATCAGCCCCAGCATTTT.

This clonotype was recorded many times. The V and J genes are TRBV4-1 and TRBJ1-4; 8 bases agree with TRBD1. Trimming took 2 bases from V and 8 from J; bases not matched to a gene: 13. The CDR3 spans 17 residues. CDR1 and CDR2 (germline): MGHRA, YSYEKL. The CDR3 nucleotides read TGCGCCAGCAGCCAACCAACCGAGGGCAGGGGGCGCGAAAAACTGTTTTTT. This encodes CASSQPTEGRGREKLFF.

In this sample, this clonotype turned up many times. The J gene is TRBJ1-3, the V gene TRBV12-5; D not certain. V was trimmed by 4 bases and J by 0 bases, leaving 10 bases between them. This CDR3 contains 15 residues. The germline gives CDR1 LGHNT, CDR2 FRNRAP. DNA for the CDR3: TGTGCTAGTGGTTCCGCCTTTAGCTCTGGAAACACCATATATTTT. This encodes CASGSAFSSGNTIYF.

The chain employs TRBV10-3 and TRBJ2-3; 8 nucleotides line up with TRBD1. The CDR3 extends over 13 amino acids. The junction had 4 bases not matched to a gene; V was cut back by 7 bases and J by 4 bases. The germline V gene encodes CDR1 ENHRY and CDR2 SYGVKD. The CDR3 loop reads CAITQGASDTQYF. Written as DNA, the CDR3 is TGTGCCATCACTCAGGGGGCCTCAGATACGCAGTATTTT.

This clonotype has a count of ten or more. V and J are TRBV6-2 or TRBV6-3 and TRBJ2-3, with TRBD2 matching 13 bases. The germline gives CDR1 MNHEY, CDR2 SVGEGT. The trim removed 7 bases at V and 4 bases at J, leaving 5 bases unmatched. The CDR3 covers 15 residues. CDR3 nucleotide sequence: TGTGCCAGCACCAGGACTAGCGGGGGATCAGATACGCAGTATTTT. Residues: CASTRTSGGSDTQYF.

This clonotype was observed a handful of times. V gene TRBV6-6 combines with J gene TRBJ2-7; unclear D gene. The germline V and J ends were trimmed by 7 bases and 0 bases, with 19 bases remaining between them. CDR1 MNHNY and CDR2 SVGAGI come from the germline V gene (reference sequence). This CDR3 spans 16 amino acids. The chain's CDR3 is CASTSGRAQNSYEQYF. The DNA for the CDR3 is TGTGCCAGCACGTCTGGGCGAGCGCAAAACTCCTACGAGCAGTACTTC.

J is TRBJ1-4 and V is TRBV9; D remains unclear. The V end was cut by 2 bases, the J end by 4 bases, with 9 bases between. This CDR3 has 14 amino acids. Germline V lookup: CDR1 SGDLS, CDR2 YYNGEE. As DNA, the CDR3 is TGTGCCAGCAGCGTGGACGGATTTAATGAAAAACTGTTTTTT. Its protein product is CASSVDGFNEKLFF.

The CDR3 region has the DNA TGTGCCAGCAGCTTCCGGGACAGGGTCAACTCTGGAAACACCATATATTTT. Translating it yields CASSFRDRVNSGNTIYF. V and J are TRBV7-6 and TRBJ1-3; 9 bases match TRBD1. Germline V gene lookup returns CDR1 SGHVS and CDR2 FNYEAQ. V lost 3 bases to trimming and J lost 0 bases; unmatched junction nucleotides: 6. The CDR3 is 17 amino acids.

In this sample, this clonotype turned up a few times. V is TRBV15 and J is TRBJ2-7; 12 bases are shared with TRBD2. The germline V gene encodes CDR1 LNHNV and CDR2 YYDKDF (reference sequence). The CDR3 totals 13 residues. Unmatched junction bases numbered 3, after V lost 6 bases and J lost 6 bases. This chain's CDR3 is CATSRGLAGEQYF. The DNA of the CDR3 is TGTGCCACCAGTAGGGGACTAGCGGGCGAGCAGTACTTC. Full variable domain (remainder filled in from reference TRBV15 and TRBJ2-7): DAMVIQNPRYQVTQFGKPVTLSCSQTLNHNVMYWYQQKSSQAPKLLFHYYDKDFNNEADTPDNFQSRRPNTSFCFLDIRSPGLGDTAMYLCATSRGLAGEQYFGPGTRLTVT.

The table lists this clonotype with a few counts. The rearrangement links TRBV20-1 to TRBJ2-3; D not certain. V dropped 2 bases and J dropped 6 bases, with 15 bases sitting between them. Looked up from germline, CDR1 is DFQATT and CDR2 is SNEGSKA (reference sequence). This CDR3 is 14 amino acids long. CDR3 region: CSARTRRTFDTQYF. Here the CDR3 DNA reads TGCAGTGCTAGAACCCGACGCACGTTCGATACGCAGTATTTT.

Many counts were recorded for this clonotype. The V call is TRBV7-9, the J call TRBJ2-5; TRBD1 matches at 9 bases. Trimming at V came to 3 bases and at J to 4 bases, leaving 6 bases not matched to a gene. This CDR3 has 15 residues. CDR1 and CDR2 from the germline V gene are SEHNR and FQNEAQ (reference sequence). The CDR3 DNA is TGTGCCAGCAGCTTTGGACAGGGGAGCGGAGAGACCCAGTACTTC. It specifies CASSFGQGSGETQYF.